Detailed here is one TCR beta chain. V was pared by 3 bases and J by 1 base, with 3 bases of the junction left unmatched. This CDR3 is built from 16 residues. Germline assignment: CDR1 SGHTA and CDR2 FQGNSA. Healthy Caucasian individuals from Russia aged about 6 to 100 served as donors. Primed by a sample-barcoded 5' primer and a J-beta primer mix, a second PCR proceeded for about 7 to 11 cycles. TCRdb recomputed calls from the 5' RACE reads with MiXCR, one row per CDR3 protein. The data show around 1.1 million distinct CDR3 sequences, 35% to 40% seen once. These data are taken from a study of blood T cells in healthy people across ages.

This chain uses TRBV7-2 with TRBJ2-3; TRBD2 aligns across 11 bases. The specimen was blood. The TCR comes from a man between 18 and 35 years old in good health. The CDR3 here is CASSLTSGKGTDTQYF. As DNA, the CDR3 is TGTGCCAGCAGCTTGACTAGCGGGAAGGGCACAGATACGCAGTATTTT.